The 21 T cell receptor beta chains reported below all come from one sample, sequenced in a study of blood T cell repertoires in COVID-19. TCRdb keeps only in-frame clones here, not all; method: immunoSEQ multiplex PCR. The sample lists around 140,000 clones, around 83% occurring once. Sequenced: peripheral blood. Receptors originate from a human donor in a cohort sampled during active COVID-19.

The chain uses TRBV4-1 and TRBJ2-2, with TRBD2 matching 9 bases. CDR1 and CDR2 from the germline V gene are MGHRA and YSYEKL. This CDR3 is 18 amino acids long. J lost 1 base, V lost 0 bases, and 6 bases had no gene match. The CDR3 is CASSQELGLAGNTGELFF. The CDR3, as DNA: TGCGCCAGCAGCCAAGAGTTGGGACTAGCCGGGAACACCGGGGAGCTGTTTTTT.

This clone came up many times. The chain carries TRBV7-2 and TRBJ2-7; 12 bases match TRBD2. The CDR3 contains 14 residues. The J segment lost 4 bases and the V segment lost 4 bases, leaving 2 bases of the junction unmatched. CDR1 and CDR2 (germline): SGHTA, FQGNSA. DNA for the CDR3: TGTGCCAGCAGCTGGACTAGCGGGAAGTACGAGCAGTACTTC. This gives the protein CASSWTSGKYEQYF. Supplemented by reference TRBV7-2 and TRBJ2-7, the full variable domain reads GAGVSQSPSNKVTEKGKDVELRCDPISGHTALYWYRQSLGQGLEFLIYFQGNSAPDKSGLPSDRFSAERTGGSVSTLTIQRTQQEDSAVYLCASSWTSGKYEQYFGPGTRLTVT.

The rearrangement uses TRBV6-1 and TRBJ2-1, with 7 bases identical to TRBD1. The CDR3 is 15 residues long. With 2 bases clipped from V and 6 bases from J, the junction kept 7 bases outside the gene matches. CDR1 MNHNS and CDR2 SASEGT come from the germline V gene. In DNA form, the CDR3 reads TGTGCCAGCAGTGAAATCTGGACAGGTTTCAATGAGCAGTTCTTC. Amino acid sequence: CASSEIWTGFNEQFF.

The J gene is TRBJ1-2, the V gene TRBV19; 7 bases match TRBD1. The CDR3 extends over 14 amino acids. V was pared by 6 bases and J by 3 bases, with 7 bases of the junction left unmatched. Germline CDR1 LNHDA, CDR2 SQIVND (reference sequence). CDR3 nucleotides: TGTGCCAGTAGAACTCCCGGGACAGACTATGGCTACACCTTC. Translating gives CASRTPGTDYGYTF.

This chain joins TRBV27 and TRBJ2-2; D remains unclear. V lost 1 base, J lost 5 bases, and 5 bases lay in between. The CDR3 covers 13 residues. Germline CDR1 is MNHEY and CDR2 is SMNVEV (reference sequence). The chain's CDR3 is CASSLFRTGELFF. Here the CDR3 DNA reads TGTGCCAGCAGTTTATTTCGGACCGGGGAGCTGTTTTTT.

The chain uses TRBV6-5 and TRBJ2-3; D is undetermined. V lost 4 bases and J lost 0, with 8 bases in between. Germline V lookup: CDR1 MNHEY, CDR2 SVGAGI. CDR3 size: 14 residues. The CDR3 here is CASSFTQSTDTQYF. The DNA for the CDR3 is TGTGCCAGCAGTTTTACCCAGAGCACAGATACGCAGTATTTT.

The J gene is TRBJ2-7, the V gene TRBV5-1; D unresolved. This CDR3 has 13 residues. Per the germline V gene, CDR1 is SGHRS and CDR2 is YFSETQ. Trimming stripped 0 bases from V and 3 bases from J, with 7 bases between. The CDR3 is CASSLVPGYEQYF. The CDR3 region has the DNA TGCGCCAGCAGCTTGGTTCCAGGCTACGAGCAGTACTTC.

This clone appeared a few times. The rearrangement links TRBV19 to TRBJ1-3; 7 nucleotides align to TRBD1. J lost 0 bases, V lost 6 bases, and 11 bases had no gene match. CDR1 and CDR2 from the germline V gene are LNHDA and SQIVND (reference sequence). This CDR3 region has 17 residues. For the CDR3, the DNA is TGTGCCAGTAGCAAGGCCCCCGACAGGGTCTCTGGAAACACCATATATTTT. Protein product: CASSKAPDRVSGNTIYF.

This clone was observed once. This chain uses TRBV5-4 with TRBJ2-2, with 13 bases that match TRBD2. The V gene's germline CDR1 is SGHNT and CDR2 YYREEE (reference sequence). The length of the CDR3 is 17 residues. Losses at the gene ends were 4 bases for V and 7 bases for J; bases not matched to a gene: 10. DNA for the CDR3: TGTGCCAGCAGCACGGGGACTAGCGGGGCCCTAGGCGGGGAGCTGTTTTTT. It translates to CASSTGTSGALGGELFF.

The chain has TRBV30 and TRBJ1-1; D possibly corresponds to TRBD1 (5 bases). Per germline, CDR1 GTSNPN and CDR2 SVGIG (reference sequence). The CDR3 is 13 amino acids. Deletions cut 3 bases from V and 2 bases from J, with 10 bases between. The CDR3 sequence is CAWSTRENTEAFF. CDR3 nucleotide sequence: TGTGCCTGGAGCACCAGGGAAAACACTGAAGCTTTCTTT.

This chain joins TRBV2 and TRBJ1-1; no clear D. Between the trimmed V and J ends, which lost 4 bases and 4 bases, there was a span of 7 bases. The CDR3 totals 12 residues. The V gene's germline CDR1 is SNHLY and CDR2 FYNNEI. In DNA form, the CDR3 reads TGTGCCAGCAGTGGGGAGGGCACTGAAGCTTTCTTT. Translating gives CASSGEGTEAFF.

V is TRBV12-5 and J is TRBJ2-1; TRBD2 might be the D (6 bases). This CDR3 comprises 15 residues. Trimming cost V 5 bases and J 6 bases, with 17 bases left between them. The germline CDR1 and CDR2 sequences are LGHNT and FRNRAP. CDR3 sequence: CASGPRAGSGNEQFF. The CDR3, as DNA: TGTGCTAGTGGTCCCAGGGCGGGGTCAGGCAATGAGCAGTTCTTC.

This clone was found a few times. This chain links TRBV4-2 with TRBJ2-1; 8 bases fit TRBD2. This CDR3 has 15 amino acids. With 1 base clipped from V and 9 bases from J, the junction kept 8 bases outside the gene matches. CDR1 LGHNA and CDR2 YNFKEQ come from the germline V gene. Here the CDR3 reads CASSQVAGRSIEQFF. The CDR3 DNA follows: TGTGCCAGCAGCCAAGTAGCGGGACGGTCAATTGAGCAGTTCTTC.

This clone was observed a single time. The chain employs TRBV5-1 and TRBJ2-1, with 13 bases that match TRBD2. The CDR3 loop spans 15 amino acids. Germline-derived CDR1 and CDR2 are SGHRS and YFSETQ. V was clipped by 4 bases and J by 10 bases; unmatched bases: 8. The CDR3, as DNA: TGCGCCAGCAGCCTTCTGACTAGCGGGAGGCCGGAGCAGTTCTTC. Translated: CASSLLTSGRPEQFF.

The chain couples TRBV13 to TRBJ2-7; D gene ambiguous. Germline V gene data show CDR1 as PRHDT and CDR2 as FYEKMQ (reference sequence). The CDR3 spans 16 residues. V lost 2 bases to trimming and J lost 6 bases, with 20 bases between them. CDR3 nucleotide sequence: TGTGCCAGCAGCTTACGAGGCGGTGGCGTAACGGCCGAGCAGTACTTC. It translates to CASSLRGGGVTAEQYF.

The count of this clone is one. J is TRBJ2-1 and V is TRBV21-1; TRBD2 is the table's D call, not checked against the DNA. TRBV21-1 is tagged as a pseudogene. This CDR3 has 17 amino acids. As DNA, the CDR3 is TGTGCCAGCAGGAACGAGGGACTAGCATTTGGGTACAATGAGCAGTTCTTC. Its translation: CASRNEGLAFGYNEQFF.

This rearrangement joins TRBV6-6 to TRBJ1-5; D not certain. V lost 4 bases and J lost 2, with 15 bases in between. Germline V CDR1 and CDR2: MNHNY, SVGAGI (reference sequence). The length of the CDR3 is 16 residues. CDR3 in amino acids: CASSFRPVRGNQPQHF. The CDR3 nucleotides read TGTGCCAGCAGTTTCCGTCCGGTACGGGGCAATCAGCCCCAGCATTTT.

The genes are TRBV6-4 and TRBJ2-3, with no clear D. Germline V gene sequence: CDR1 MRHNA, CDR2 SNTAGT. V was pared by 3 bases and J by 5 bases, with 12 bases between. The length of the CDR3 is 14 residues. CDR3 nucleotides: TGTGCCAGCAGTGAGCGGTCTTTCGGAGATACGCAGTATTTT. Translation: CASSERSFGDTQYF.

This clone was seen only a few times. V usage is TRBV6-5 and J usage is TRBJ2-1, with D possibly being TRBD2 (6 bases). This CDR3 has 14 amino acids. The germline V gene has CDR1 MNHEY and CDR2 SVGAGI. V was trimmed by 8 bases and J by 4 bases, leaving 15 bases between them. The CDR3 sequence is CASGPRGGYNEQFF. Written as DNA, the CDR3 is TGTGCCAGCGGCCCACGAGGAGGGTACAATGAGCAGTTCTTC.

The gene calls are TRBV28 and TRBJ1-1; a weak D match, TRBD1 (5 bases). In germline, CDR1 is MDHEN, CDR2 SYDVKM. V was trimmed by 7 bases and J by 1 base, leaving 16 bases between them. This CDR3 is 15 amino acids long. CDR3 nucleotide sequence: TGTGCCAGCACCCCGGGGGAGGGGCGGAACACTGAAGCTTTCTTT. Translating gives CASTPGEGRNTEAFF.

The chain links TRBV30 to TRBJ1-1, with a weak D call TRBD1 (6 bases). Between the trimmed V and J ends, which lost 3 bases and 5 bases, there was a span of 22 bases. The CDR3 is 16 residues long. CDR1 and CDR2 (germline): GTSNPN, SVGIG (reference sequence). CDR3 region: CAWRGSGGQRWTEAFF. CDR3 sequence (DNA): TGTGCCTGGAGGGGGTCGGGGGGGCAAAGGTGGACTGAAGCTTTCTTT.